This T cell receptor (beta chain) comes out of a study of T cells in Graves' hyperthyroidism and ophthalmopathy. On the study more broadly: Peripheral blood sampling occurred at initial diagnosis, before any treatment.

The ends lost 0 bases at V and 5 bases at J; junction bases unmatched: 12. The CDR3 consists of 18 residues. Germline V gene lookup returns CDR1 LGHNT and CDR2 FRNRAP. RNA transcripts were the template for amplifying TCR beta CDR3 regions. The TCR CDR3 first-round RT-PCR relied on the HTBI primer set. Via MiXCR, TCRdb re-called the multiplex PCR reads, giving one row per CDR3 protein. The sample comprises around 500,000 distinct CDR3 sequences, around 16% of which are singletons, and around 28% rests with the top ten. The rearrangement links TRBV12-5 to TRBJ2-1; 8 bases line up with TRBD2. The source is a woman in her thirties with Graves' ophthalmopathy. The source material was blood. CDR3 sequence: CASGLVLGAGALDNEQFF. In nucleotides, the CDR3 is TGTGCTAGTGGTTTGGTACTTGGAGCGGGAGCTTTGGACAATGAGCAGTTCTTC.